The 19 T cell receptor beta chains presented below share a single source sample, sequenced in a study of brain metastases from non-small cell lung cancer. TCRdb's table, derived via immunoSEQ multiplex PCR, lists solely in-frame clones and lacks some. There are about 15,000 clones in the sample; about four fifths occur only once, and under 8.5% lies in the top ten. Source material: primary lung tumor tissue. All receptors derive from a donor over 35 with non-small cell lung cancer.

The V gene is TRBV5-6, the J gene TRBJ1-4; D is unclear. V was shortened by 0 bases and J by 0 bases, with 6 bases between the two germline ends. The CDR3 length is 15 residues. The germline V gene has CDR1 SGHDT and CDR2 YYEEEE. In nucleotides, the CDR3 is TGTGCCAGCAGCTTGGGGAGTGCAACTAATGAAAAACTGTTTTTT. Protein product: CASSLGSATNEKLFF.

This clone has a single count. The chain joins TRBV2 to TRBJ2-5; no reliable D call. The CDR3 contains 13 residues. Trimming stripped 2 bases from V and 2 bases from J, with 6 bases between. Per germline, CDR1 SNHLY and CDR2 FYNNEI. CDR3 sequence reads: CASSEPNQETQYF. DNA for the CDR3: TGTGCCAGCAGTGAACCGAATCAAGAGACCCAGTACTTC.

This sequence joins TRBV5-5 and TRBJ2-1; D is unclear. The CDR3 runs 16 residues. Germline V CDR1 and CDR2: SGHKS, YYEKEE (reference sequence). Trimming removed 1 base from V and 10 bases from J, with 21 bases in between. DNA for the CDR3: TGTGCCAGCAGCTTGCCCGTCCGGGTCCTCCTGAGGGAGCAGTTCTTC. Protein: CASSLPVRVLLREQFF. The variable domain in full, with the rest retrieved from reference TRBV5-5 and TRBJ2-1, is DAGVTQSPTHLIKTRGQQVTLRCSPISGHKSVSWYQQVLGQGPQFIFQYYEKEERGRGNFPDRFSARQFPNYSSELNVNALLLGDSALYLCASSLPVRVLLREQFFGPGTRLTVL.

The chain has TRBV6-6 and TRBJ1-1, with D unresolved. V dropped 3 bases and J dropped 11 bases, with 13 bases sitting between them. Per germline, CDR1 MNHNY and CDR2 SVGAGI (reference sequence). The CDR3 length is 12 residues. The CDR3, as DNA: TGTGCCAGCAGTTATGTGTCGGTAGGTGCTTTCTTT. This encodes CASSYVSVGAFF.

This clone came up once. An end of the junction differs from the germline gene, which may be a read error. The sample carries other DNA sequences with the same CDR3. This rearrangement joins TRBV30 to TRBJ2-3; a possible D gene is TRBD1 (7 bases). CDR1 and CDR2 from the germline V gene are GTSNPN and SVGIG (reference sequence). The CDR3 consists of 14 residues. In DNA form, the CDR3 reads TGTGCTTGGAGTGTAGGAGGGGGCGCTGATACGCAGTATTTT. This translates into CAWSVGGGADTQYF.

The V and J genes are TRBV2 and TRBJ1-3, with TRBD1 identical over 7 bases. J lost 6 bases, V lost 8 bases, and 7 bases had no gene match. The CDR3 runs to 13 residues. Germline assignment: CDR1 SNHLY and CDR2 FYNNEI. CDR3 sequence reads: CASVEGAENTIYF. The CDR3 DNA is TGTGCCAGCGTTGAGGGGGCTGAAAACACCATATATTTT. Combining the CDR3 with reference TRBV2 and TRBJ1-3 gives the whole variable domain EPEVTQTPSHQVTQMGQEVILRCVPISNHLYFYWYRQILGQKVEFLVSFYNNEISEKSEIFDDQFSVERPDGSNFTLKIRSTKLEDSAMYFCASVEGAENTIYFGEGSWLTVV.

CDR3 sequence (DNA): TGTGCCAGCAGCCTATCAGGGGGTTACGAGCAGTACTTC. Translated: CASSLSGGYEQYF. V usage is TRBV7-9 and J usage is TRBJ2-7; 7 bases fit TRBD1. The CDR3 is 13 amino acids. Germline values: CDR1 SEHNR, CDR2 FQNEAQ (reference sequence). V shed 5 bases, J shed 4 bases, and the junction held 5 bases outside the gene matches.

The V gene is TRBV12-5, the J gene TRBJ2-2; maybe TRBD2 (6 bases). The CDR3 sequence is 15 residues long. Trimming shortened V by 0 bases and J by 6 bases, and 11 bases separated the two germline ends. Per the germline V gene, CDR1 is LGHNT and CDR2 is FRNRAP. In nucleotides, the CDR3 is TGTGCTAGTGGTTTGGTATTATCGGGGGCCGGGGAGCTGTTTTTT. Protein sequence: CASGLVLSGAGELFF.

The J gene is TRBJ2-3, the V gene TRBV5-5; the D is unclear. V was clipped by 2 bases and J by 6 bases, with 16 bases between them. This CDR3 is 15 amino acids long. The germline V gene has CDR1 SGHKS and CDR2 YYEKEE (reference sequence). CDR3 sequence reads: CASSFERQVEDTQYF. As DNA, the CDR3 is TGTGCCAGCAGCTTTGAGAGGCAGGTAGAGGATACGCAGTATTTT.

This rearrangement joins TRBV14 to TRBJ1-1; D perhaps matches TRBD1 (6 bases). This CDR3 has 12 residues. Germline CDR1 reads SGHDN; CDR2 reads FVKESK. The germline V and J ends were trimmed by 4 bases and 7 bases, with 10 bases remaining between them. The CDR3 reads CASSPQGFEAFF. CDR3 DNA: TGTGCCAGCAGCCCGCAGGGGTTTGAAGCTTTCTTT.

V and J are TRBV6-2 or TRBV6-3 and TRBJ2-3; 9 nucleotides line up with TRBD1. The J segment lost 3 bases and the V segment lost 4 bases, leaving 8 bases of the junction unmatched. Germline values: CDR1 MNHEY, CDR2 SVGEGT. This CDR3 has 16 amino acids. CDR3 amino acids: CASSFSDRGYTDTQYF. CDR3 bases: TGTGCCAGCAGTTTTTCCGACAGGGGGTATACAGATACGCAGTATTTT.

This chain uses TRBV6-5 with TRBJ2-3, with 10 bases identical to TRBD2. The length of the CDR3 is 16 residues. The germline gives CDR1 MNHEY, CDR2 SVGAGI. With 2 bases clipped from V and 2 bases from J, the junction kept 4 bases outside the gene matches. This chain's CDR3 is CASSYKLAGNTDTQYF. The CDR3 DNA is TGTGCCAGCAGTTACAAACTAGCGGGGAACACAGATACGCAGTATTTT.

The chain carries TRBV7-2 and TRBJ2-5, with D perhaps TRBD1 or TRBD2 (5 bases each). The V gene's germline CDR1 is SGHTA and CDR2 FQGNSA. With 5 bases removed from V and 0 bases from J, the gap between germline ends came to 13 bases. The CDR3 length is 15 residues. The CDR3 loop is CASSRSRGYQETQYF. For the CDR3, the DNA is TGTGCCAGCAGCCGGTCCCGGGGCTACCAAGAGACCCAGTACTTC. The entire variable domain, with the rest obtained from reference TRBV7-2 and TRBJ2-5, is as follows: GAGVSQSPSNKVTEKGKDVELRCDPISGHTALYWYRQSLGQGLEFLIYFQGNSAPDKSGLPSDRFSAERTGGSVSTLTIQRTQQEDSAVYLCASSRSRGYQETQYFGPGTRLLVL.

The chain joins TRBV9 to TRBJ1-5, with unresolved D. Germline CDR1 and CDR2: SGDLS and YYNGEE. Deletions cut 7 bases from V and 5 bases from J, with 7 bases between. The CDR3 covers 11 residues. Here the CDR3 reads CASGSDQPQHF. Written as DNA, the CDR3 is TGTGCCAGCGGCTCGGATCAGCCCCAGCATTTT.

The chain carries TRBV27 and TRBJ2-1, with TRBD1 matching 9 bases. The CDR3 length is 16 residues. The ends lost 6 bases at V and 1 base at J; junction bases unmatched: 7. Germline V gene lookup returns CDR1 MNHEY and CDR2 SMNVEV (reference sequence). Here the CDR3 DNA reads TGTGCCAGCAGCAACGGACAGGGGAGGTCCTACAATGAGCAGTTCTTC. Residues: CASSNGQGRSYNEQFF.

CDR3 bases: TGCGCCAGCAGCTTGGCTCCCATGGGGACCGGGGAGCTGTTTTTT. Its translation: CASSLAPMGTGELFF. The gene calls are TRBV5-1 and TRBJ2-2; D not certain. Trimming cost V 0 bases and J 5 bases, with 11 bases left between them. The CDR3 is 15 residues long. The germline gives CDR1 SGHRS, CDR2 YFSETQ.

The chain carries TRBV7-2 and TRBJ2-4; no clear D gene. Trimming shortened V by 5 bases and J by 0 bases, and 14 bases separated the two germline ends. This CDR3 is built from 16 residues. CDR1 and CDR2 from the germline V gene are SGHTA and FQGNSA. CDR3 loop: CASSPTRTLAKNIQYF. The CDR3 DNA is TGTGCCAGCAGCCCAACGCGGACCCTAGCCAAAAACATTCAGTACTTC.

CDR3 amino acids: CASSLEDRANTEAFF. The DNA of the CDR3 is TGTGCCAGCAGCTTAGAGGACAGGGCGAACACTGAAGCTTTCTTT. The V gene is TRBV11-1, the J gene TRBJ1-1; TRBD1 matches at 8 bases. The ends lost 1 base at V and 1 base at J; junction bases unmatched: 2. In germline, CDR1 is SGHAT, CDR2 FQDESV (reference sequence). The CDR3 sequence is 15 residues long.

The chain uses TRBV6-1 and TRBJ1-1; no firm D call. Germline V CDR1 and CDR2: MNHNS, SASEGT. This CDR3 has 15 residues. V was pared by 2 bases and J by 2 bases, with 12 bases between. Here the CDR3 reads CASSEYMGPNTEAFF. The CDR3 DNA sequence: TGTGCCAGCAGTGAATATATGGGCCCAAACACTGAAGCTTTCTTT.